The clone carrying this T cell receptor (beta chain) was detected once. The antigen is undetermined. PCR or immunohistochemistry showed mismatch repair deficiency in every enrolled patient. The TCR-sequenced patients were a few responders to pembrolizumab. This sample was taken from a study of PD-1 blockade in mismatch repair-deficient tumors. Study-level information: Patients had eleven to twelve mismatch repair-deficient cancer types and were previously treated and progressing.

Overall study results and limits: After pembrolizumab, tumor-resident clones rose rapidly, then generally contracted before radiologic responses.

Produced via immunoSEQ multiplex PCR; TCRdb's table is partial and in-frame only. This sample has tens of thousands of clones, with more than 75% found just once. In germline, CDR1 is SGHVS, CDR2 FNYEAQ. The CDR3 is 19 amino acids. V was shortened by 5 bases and J by 0 bases, with 22 bases between the two germline ends. The V and J genes are TRBV7-6 and TRBJ2-2; a weak D match, TRBD2 (5 bases). The sequences come from peripheral blood, collected 4 weeks after starting pembrolizumab. This receptor was identified in an adult with mismatch repair-deficient cancer. DNA of the CDR3: TGTGCCAGCAGCCCCCGGGGTCGAGGGAAGCCCTCGAACACCGGGGAGCTGTTTTTT. Protein product: CASSPRGRGKPSNTGELFF.